The next 21 T cell receptor beta chains were all read from a single sample in a study of T-cell reconstitution after alpha-beta-depleted transplantation in children. Unique molecular identifiers were built into the TCRbeta library. From the PCR reads, TCRdb called clonotypes with MiXCR, one entry per CDR3 protein. The data contain some 400,000 distinct CDR3 sequences, roughly 21% of them singletons. Sequencing used PBMCs from the stem cell graft donor, obtained from the stem cell graft. The origin of the receptors is a human donor who donated a stem cell graft to a child with acute myeloid leukemia.

This CDR3 reads CASSSQGEQSVLTF. In nucleotides, the CDR3 is TGTGCCAGCAGCTCGCAGGGTGAGCAGAGCGTCCTGACTTTC. V gene TRBV7-3 combines with J gene TRBJ2-6; perhaps TRBD1 as D (5 bases). Per germline, CDR1 SGHTA and CDR2 FQGTGA. The CDR3 is 14 residues long. Trimming shortened V by 4 bases and J by 12 bases, and 16 bases separated the two germline ends.

The chain couples TRBV30 to TRBJ2-5; 15 bases are shared with TRBD2. Germline V lookup: CDR1 GTSNPN, CDR2 SVGIG (reference sequence). This CDR3 has 19 amino acids. The junction had 12 bases not matched to a gene; V was cut back by 0 bases and J by 4 bases. The CDR3 spells CAWSVARTSGRARGETQYF. DNA of the CDR3: TGTGCCTGGAGTGTAGCTCGGACTAGCGGGAGGGCCAGGGGAGAGACCCAGTACTTC. Full variable domain (missing parts from reference TRBV30 and TRBJ2-5): SQTIHQWPATLVQPVGSPLSLECTVEGTSNPNLYWYRQAAGRGLQLLFYSVGIGQISSEVPQNLSASRPQDRQFILSSKKLLLSDSGFYLCAWSVARTSGRARGETQYFGPGTRLLVL.

This clonotype was seen only a few times. V and J are TRBV27 and TRBJ2-1, with 8 nucleotides matching TRBD1. The CDR3 totals 15 residues. CDR1 MNHEY and CDR2 SMNVEV come from the germline V gene (reference sequence). V trimming: 6 bases; J trimming: 6 bases; junction bases outside the gene matches: 10. CDR3 DNA: TGTGCCAGCAGAGGGGCACAGGGGGTGGTCAATGAGCAGTTCTTC. Its translation is CASRGAQGVVNEQFF.

The chain carries TRBV9 and TRBJ2-2, with a weak D call TRBD1 (8 bases). Germline V gene lookup returns CDR1 SGDLS and CDR2 YYNGEE. The CDR3 totals 16 residues. Trimming pared 4 bases from V and 5 bases from J, leaving 18 bases between. CDR3 in amino acids: CASSPRTGRGTGELFF. In nucleotides, the CDR3 is TGTGCCAGCAGCCCGAGGACAGGGAGGGGAACCGGGGAGCTGTTTTTT.

The rearrangement uses TRBV6-2 or TRBV6-3 and TRBJ1-5; D unclear. Trimming took 5 bases from V and 9 from J, leaving 8 bases between them. Germline loops: CDR1 MNHEY, CDR2 SVGEGT. CDR3 size: 11 residues. The CDR3 spells CASSHKGPQHF. CDR3 sequence (DNA): TGTGCCAGCAGTCACAAGGGGCCCCAGCATTTT.

The V and J genes are TRBV12-3 or TRBV12-4 and TRBJ2-3, with 12 nucleotides matching TRBD1. The length of the CDR3 is 16 residues. The V and J ends lost 10 bases and 5 bases, in that order; junction bases with no gene match: 13. For the CDR3, the DNA is TGTGCCACCATGCCGGTGGGACAGGGGGCGGTAGATACGCAGTATTTT. Amino acid sequence: CATMPVGQGAVDTQYF.

This clonotype was seen a few times. The genes are TRBV4-3 and TRBJ2-7; TRBD2 matches 7 bases. Germline CDR1 LGHNA, CDR2 YSLEER. This CDR3 comprises 17 residues. V lost 4 bases to trimming and J lost 7 bases; unmatched junction nucleotides: 19. CDR3 in DNA: TGCGCCAGCAGCCTACGTTACGGGGACTATTTCTCCAATGAGCAGTACTTC. Its protein product is CASSLRYGDYFSNEQYF.

This rearrangement joins TRBV18 to TRBJ1-2; D is possibly TRBD1 (6 bases). The germline V gene encodes CDR1 KGHSH and CDR2 LQKENI. Trimming took off 6 bases at V and 4 bases at J, with 15 bases between the two ends. The CDR3 runs 14 residues. The CDR3 region has the DNA TGTGCCAGCTCGCAGAAATTGGACAGCTATGGCTACACCTTC. Its protein is CASSQKLDSYGYTF.

This clonotype was seen a handful of times. V gene TRBV4-1 combines with J gene TRBJ1-1, with D unresolved. The CDR3 totals 13 residues. Trimming cost V 1 base and J 4 bases, with 7 bases left between them. Looked up from germline, CDR1 is MGHRA and CDR2 is YSYEKL. The CDR3 DNA reads as TGCGCCAGCAGCCAAGTGGTGGTCACTGAAGCTTTCTTT. As protein: CASSQVVVTEAFF.

The sample holds a few counts of this clonotype. This rearrangement joins TRBV20-1 to TRBJ2-1; D may be TRBD2 (5 bases). Per the germline V gene, CDR1 is DFQATT and CDR2 is SNEGSKA (reference sequence). Trimming took off 0 bases at V and 0 bases at J, with 18 bases between the two ends. The CDR3 runs to 18 residues. The CDR3 region has the DNA TGCAGTGCTAGAGATAGTGCTAGCACCACGAGCTCCTACAATGAGCAGTTCTTC. Protein sequence: CSARDSASTTSSYNEQFF.

This clonotype came up many times. This sequence joins TRBV4-2 and TRBJ2-7; weak D call: TRBD2 (6 bases). In germline, CDR1 is LGHNA, CDR2 YNFKEQ. The CDR3 totals 16 residues. V was clipped by 3 bases and J by 3 bases, with 18 bases between them. The CDR3: CASSHFHGRDDYEQYF. The CDR3 DNA sequence: TGTGCCAGCAGCCACTTCCATGGGCGGGATGACTACGAGCAGTACTTC.

Many counts were recorded for this clonotype. The CDR3 reads CSARPKREQFF. CDR3 DNA sequence: TGCAGTGCTAGGCCGAAGCGGGAACAGTTCTTC. The V and J genes are TRBV20-1 and TRBJ2-1; 7 nucleotides agree with TRBD2. Germline CDR1 DFQATT, CDR2 SNEGSKA (reference sequence). The V gene end was trimmed by 3 bases and the J gene end by 13 bases; junction bases not matched to a gene: 6. CDR3 size: 11 residues.

The chain combines TRBV6-1 with TRBJ2-2; TRBD1 aligns across 7 bases. The J segment lost 4 bases and the V segment lost 7 bases, leaving 9 bases of the junction unmatched. Germline V gives CDR1 MNHNS, CDR2 SASEGT. The CDR3 runs 15 residues. The CDR3 sequence is CASTRKGQITGELFF. The CDR3 DNA sequence: TGTGCCAGCACCAGGAAGGGACAGATCACCGGGGAGCTGTTTTTT.

The rearrangement joins TRBV29-1 to TRBJ2-1; D not resolved. From germline, CDR1 is SQVTM and CDR2 ANQGSEA. The CDR3 spans 14 residues. Trimming took off 4 bases at V and 8 bases at J, with 18 bases between the two ends. In DNA, the CDR3 is TGCAGCGTTGGTGTCAGAAGGGTTATGGATGAGCAGTTCTTC. Its translation: CSVGVRRVMDEQFF.

DNA for the CDR3: TGTGCCACCAGCGAAGGGACGCGGCAGCCCCAGCATTTT. This sequence encodes CATSEGTRQPQHF. The rearrangement joins TRBV15 to TRBJ1-5; D is perhaps TRBD1 (5 bases). Trimming pared 5 bases from V and 7 bases from J, leaving 12 bases between. CDR1 is LNHNV and CDR2 is YYDKDF in the germline V gene (reference sequence). CDR3 length: 13 residues.

This clonotype was recorded many times. The gene calls are TRBV20-1 and TRBJ2-7, with 7 nucleotides matching TRBD2. This CDR3 spans 15 amino acids. Germline-derived CDR1 and CDR2 are DFQATT and SNEGSKA (reference sequence). With 3 bases clipped from V and 0 bases from J, the junction kept 8 bases outside the gene matches. CDR3 amino acids: CSARPGDYLSYEQYF. CDR3 coding DNA: TGCAGTGCTAGGCCTGGGGACTACCTCTCCTACGAGCAGTACTTC.

This clonotype has a count of ten or more. V is TRBV20-1 and J is TRBJ2-7; 15 bases are shared with TRBD2. The V and J ends lost 3 bases and 4 bases, in that order; junction bases with no gene match: 13. The germline gives CDR1 DFQATT, CDR2 SNEGSKA (reference sequence). The CDR3 totals 18 residues. CDR3 region: CSASPSGTSGRSQYEQYF. The DNA for the CDR3 is TGCAGTGCTAGTCCGTCCGGGACTAGCGGGAGGTCACAGTACGAGCAGTACTTC.

At least ten counts were recorded for this clonotype. This rearrangement joins TRBV20-1 to TRBJ2-7; tentatively, D is TRBD2 (6 bases). Trimming took 0 bases from V and 4 from J, leaving 16 bases between them. Germline V gene data show CDR1 as DFQATT and CDR2 as SNEGSKA (reference sequence). This CDR3 has 15 amino acids. The CDR3 coding sequence is TGCAGTGCTAGAGATGGAGTAGCGGCGATATACGAGCAGTACTTC. Its translation: CSARDGVAAIYEQYF.

This clonotype was observed many times. This chain joins TRBV5-1 and TRBJ1-2, with 7 nucleotides matching TRBD1. With 4 bases clipped from V and 7 bases from J, the junction kept 10 bases outside the gene matches. Germline V gene lookup returns CDR1 SGHRS and CDR2 YFSETQ. This CDR3 comprises 14 residues. The CDR3: CASSPHKGAVGYTF. CDR3 nucleotides: TGCGCCAGCAGCCCACATAAGGGGGCCGTTGGCTACACCTTC. The full variable domain, with the rest looked up from reference TRBV5-1 and TRBJ1-2, is KAGVTQTPRYLIKTRGQQVTLSCSPISGHRSVSWYQQTPGQGLQFLFEYFSETQRNKGNFPGRFSGRQFSNSRSEMNVSTLELGDSALYLCASSPHKGAVGYTFGSGTRLTVV.

This clonotype was recorded at least ten times. This rearrangement joins TRBV20-1 to TRBJ1-1; D unresolved. CDR1 is DFQATT, CDR2 SNEGSKA, per germline (reference sequence). Trimming shortened V by 3 bases and J by 0 bases, and 8 bases separated the two germline ends. The CDR3 covers 13 residues. CDR3 amino acids: CSARYPMNTEAFF. For the CDR3, the DNA is TGCAGTGCTAGGTATCCTATGAACACTGAAGCTTTCTTT.

This clonotype was found many times. This chain links TRBV12-3 or TRBV12-4 with TRBJ2-1, with no clear D. Between the trimmed V and J ends, which lost 2 bases and 12 bases, there was a span of 8 bases. The CDR3 totals 11 residues. DNA of the CDR3: TGTGCCAGCAGTTTAAGGTCCGCGCAGTTCTTC. This encodes CASSLRSAQFF.